The sequence of this T cell receptor (beta chain) was determined in a study of blood T cell repertoires in COVID-19. This CDR3 is built from 17 residues. Losses at the gene ends were 2 bases for V and 6 bases for J; bases not matched to a gene: 12. Germline V gives CDR1 MNHEY, CDR2 SVGEGT. Clones were read by immunoSEQ multiplex PCR, and TCRdb kept only the in-frame ones, dropping some. This sample has about 120,000 clones, with around 78% found just once. The chain combines TRBV6-2 or TRBV6-3 with TRBJ2-1, with TRBD2 identical over 8 bases. This TCR was sampled from a man aged 30 to 39 with acute or convalescent COVID-19. Material for sequencing was peripheral blood. CDR3 DNA sequence: TGTGCCAGCAGTTACACCCCGGGGGGGCCAGTCCGCAATGAGCAGTTCTTC. Translation gives CASSYTPGGPVRNEQFF.